This TCR beta chain was found in a study of T cell responses to AZD1222 COVID-19 vaccine. About the research overall: Analyses pooled second doses at about 4 or about 12 weeks.

Germline values: CDR1 MNHNS, CDR2 SASEGT. V was trimmed by 0 bases and J by 11 bases, leaving 10 bases between them. The CDR3 has 12 amino acids. Whole-study results and caveats: Only a handful of AZD1222 recipients, several in all, had baseline seropositivity. Clonal diversity was possibly underestimated; the donors were predominantly white British and more often female. In the spike-specific TCR repertoire, nearly half reportedly target unmutated variant regions.

The repertoire was sequenced with immunoSEQ multiplex PCR; TCRdb's copy has only in-frame clones and lacks some. The table includes 140,000 to 150,000 clones, under 95% detected once. A word on this clone: The antigen is not known.

The J gene is TRBJ1-1, the V gene TRBV6-1, with D unclear. The sample was peripheral blood, taken on day 0 of AZD1222 vaccination. The TCR was taken from an adult in good health. The CDR3 protein is CASSEATGRAFF. In DNA, the CDR3 is TGTGCCAGCAGTGAAGCGACGGGTCGGGCTTTCTTT.